These T cell receptor beta chains were read from a single sample in a study of CD8 T cells in ankylosing spondylitis. MiXCR, run by TCRdb on the 5' RACE reads, gives a single entry per CDR3 protein. Of some 840,000 distinct CDR3 sequences in the sample, about 11% are singletons; the top ten hold 0.51%. Sequenced: blood, either unsorted or a sorted T cell fraction (not recorded which). These receptors were obtained from a male donor with ankylosing spondylitis. CDR3s include the opening cysteine and the closing phenylalanine or tryptophan. Fields, in order: V gene, D gene, J gene, clone size, CDR3 protein, CDR3 DNA. D genes are given only for firm matches. Expanded clones are given a class, and other clones once, few, many or no size at all.

>TRBV12-3/TRBV12-4|TRBD1|TRBJ2-1|many
CASSSGQGTYNEQFF
TGTGCCAGCAGTTCCGGACAGGGGACATACAATGAGCAGTTCTTC
>TRBV5-1|TRBD2|TRBJ2-3|many
CASSLVPGLTTATQYF
TGCGCCAGCAGCTTGGTACCGGGACTAACTACAGCCACGCAGTATTTT
>TRBV12-3/TRBV12-4|.|TRBJ2-1|.
CASSFPAQRNEQFF
TGTGCCAGCAGTTTTCCCGCTCAGAGGAATGAGCAGTTCTTC
>TRBV5-1|.|TRBJ2-5|.
CASSSTGSEGETQYF
TGCGCCAGCAGCTCTACAGGGTCGGAAGGGGAGACCCAGTACTTC
>TRBV28|.|TRBJ2-1|few
CASSSVGAGNEQFF
TGTGCCAGCAGTTCGGTGGGCGCTGGGAATGAGCAGTTCTTC
>TRBV28|.|TRBJ2-7|few
CASSLLGEGYEQYF
TGTGCCAGCAGTTTACTTGGAGAAGGCTACGAGCAGTACTTC
>TRBV12-3/TRBV12-4|.|TRBJ2-5|.
CASALGWGTQYF
TGTGCCAGCGCCCTAGGGTGGGGGACCCAGTACTTC
>TRBV14|TRBD1|TRBJ1-1|.
CASSQVRTGVAFF
TGTGCCAGCAGCCAAGTGAGGACAGGGGTAGCTTTCTTT
>TRBV7-2|TRBD1|TRBJ1-3|few
CASSSPRTGFGNTIYF
TGTGCCAGCAGCTCTCCCCGGACAGGGTTTGGAAACACCATATATTTT
>TRBV7-2|TRBD2|TRBJ2-2|.
CASSFQAGTGELFF
TGTGCCAGCAGCTTTCAAGCGGGGACCGGGGAGCTGTTTTTT
>TRBV11-2|TRBD1|TRBJ2-5|.
CASSYRGAETQYF
TGTGCCAGCAGCTACAGGGGAGCTGAGACCCAGTACTTC
>TRBV20-1|.|TRBJ2-5|many
CSATPLLVRETQYF
TGCAGTGCTACCCCCCTACTAGTAAGGGAGACCCAGTACTTC
>TRBV6-5|TRBD1|TRBJ2-3|.
CASSYFGGQEGDTQYF
TGTGCCAGCAGTTACTTTGGGGGACAGGAGGGGGATACGCAGTATTTT
>TRBV5-1|TRBD2|TRBJ2-5|.
CASSPPGLAAQETQYF
TGCGCCAGCAGCCCCCCGGGACTAGCGGCACAAGAGACCCAGTACTTC
>TRBV7-9|.|TRBJ2-5|many
CASSLGGLRQETQYF
TGTGCCAGCAGCTTAGGGGGACTCCGCCAAGAGACCCAGTACTTC
>TRBV7-2|TRBD2|TRBJ2-5|.
CASSLVAGIKETQYF
TGTGCCAGCAGCTTAGTAGCGGGGATAAAAGAGACCCAGTACTTC
>TRBV29-1|.|TRBJ2-3|many
CSVVSMGSTDTQYF
TGCAGCGTTGTCAGCATGGGTAGCACAGATACGCAGTATTTT
>TRBV20-1|.|TRBJ1-5|few
CSARWGASNQPQHF
TGCAGTGCTAGATGGGGGGCGAGCAATCAGCCCCAGCATTTT
>TRBV24-1|.|TRBJ2-3|.
CATNQDLGDTQYF
TGTGCCACCAATCAGGACCTAGGAGATACGCAGTATTTT
>TRBV7-6|.|TRBJ1-3|.
CASSLGRGGNTIYF
TGTGCCAGCAGCTTAGGGCGGGGTGGAAACACCATATATTTT
>TRBV28|.|TRBJ1-5|.
CASSLTDLSNQPQHF
TGTGCCAGCAGTTTGACAGATCTTAGCAATCAGCCCCAGCATTTT
>TRBV20-1|.|TRBJ2-5|few
CSANRVPQETQYF
TGCAGTGCTAACCGGGTACCCCAAGAGACCCAGTACTTC
>TRBV9|.|TRBJ1-4|.
CASSVAGGEKLFF
TGTGCCAGCAGCGTGGCCGGTGGTGAAAAACTGTTTTTT
>TRBV5-1|TRBD2|TRBJ2-1|.
CASSSLAGEGDEQFF
TGCGCCAGCAGCTCACTAGCGGGAGAGGGGGATGAGCAGTTCTTC
>TRBV12-3/TRBV12-4|.|TRBJ1-1|.
CASSLWGRRPEAFF
TGTGCCAGCAGTTTATGGGGGCGCCGGCCTGAAGCTTTCTTT
>TRBV7-8|TRBD2|TRBJ2-1|many
CASSQGLAYNEQFF
TGTGCCAGCAGCCAGGGACTAGCGTACAATGAGCAGTTCTTC
>TRBV20-1|.|TRBJ2-7|.
CSARAGVAYEQYF
TGCAGTGCTAGAGCGGGGGTAGCCTACGAGCAGTACTTC
>TRBV30|.|TRBJ2-2|.
CAWNLLSPGELFF
TGTGCCTGGAATCTACTGTCTCCCGGGGAGCTGTTTTTT